A single sample gave rise to the 15 T cell receptor beta chains below, sequenced in a study of T cell responses to AZD1222 COVID-19 vaccine. Assay used: immunoSEQ multiplex PCR; TCRdb lists only in-frame clones, some missing. The data hold around 78,000 clones, with about 90% observed a single time. Material: peripheral blood, obtained on day 0 of MenACWY control vaccination. The receptor source for this set is an adult in good health.

This clone was counted once. The CDR3 protein is CASSDRVSRGYTF. The DNA for the CDR3 is TGTGCCAGCAGCGACCGAGTTTCGAGAGGCTACACCTTC. The rearrangement uses TRBV7-8 and TRBJ1-2; D not resolved. The V gene's germline CDR1 is SGHVS and CDR2 FQNEAQ. This CDR3 is 13 amino acids long. The germline V and J ends were trimmed by 5 bases and 8 bases, with 15 bases remaining between them. Drawing the rest from reference TRBV7-8 and TRBJ1-2, the complete variable domain is GAGVSQSPRYKVAKRGQDVALRCDPISGHVSLFWYQQALGQGPEFLTYFQNEAQLDKSGLPSDRFFAERPEGSVSTLKIQRTQQEDSAVYLCASSDRVSRGYTFGSGTRLTVV.

This clone was observed once. V is TRBV10-2 and J is TRBJ2-7, with D possibly being TRBD1 (5 bases). Trimming removed 7 bases from V and 0 bases from J, with 13 bases in between. The germline V gene encodes CDR1 WSHSY and CDR2 SAAADI. This CDR3 has 14 amino acids. The CDR3 nucleotides read TGCGCCAGCAAACGAATGACAGACTCCTACGAGCAGTACTTC. As protein: CASKRMTDSYEQYF.

This clone was observed a few times. The rearrangement links TRBV28 to TRBJ1-1; unclear D gene. Trimming shortened V by 3 bases and J by 4 bases, and 9 bases separated the two germline ends. The length of the CDR3 is 13 residues. CDR1 is MDHEN, CDR2 SYDVKM, per germline. CDR3 protein: CASSFLAATEAFF. The CDR3 DNA sequence: TGTGCCAGCAGTTTTCTCGCGGCCACTGAAGCTTTCTTT.

J is TRBJ2-7 and V is TRBV27; 7 bases agree with TRBD1. CDR1 is MNHEY, CDR2 SMNVEV, per germline (reference sequence). After removal of 6 bases from V and 2 bases from J, the junction contained 7 bases not matched to a gene. CDR3 length equals 14 residues. The CDR3 spells CASSSTGVTYEQYF. CDR3 sequence (DNA): TGTGCCAGCAGCTCCACAGGGGTAACCTACGAGCAGTACTTC.

The chain combines TRBV9 with TRBJ2-7; no firm D call. Trimming cost V 4 bases and J 6 bases, with 11 bases left between them. The CDR3 loop spans 12 amino acids. Germline lookup yields CDR1 SGDLS and CDR2 YYNGEE. This CDR3 is CASSPAFGEQYF. CDR3 nucleotides: TGTGCCAGCAGCCCCGCCTTCGGCGAGCAGTACTTC.

This clone was observed a single time. The chain joins TRBV19 to TRBJ1-1; D is perhaps TRBD1 (6 bases). Trimming removed 7 bases from V and 6 bases from J, with 12 bases in between. Germline CDR1 LNHDA, CDR2 SQIVND (reference sequence). The CDR3 extends over 12 amino acids. CDR3 region: CASTSTGPEAFF. As DNA, the CDR3 is TGTGCCAGTACCTCGACAGGACCTGAAGCTTTCTTT.

This clone was seen only once. The V gene is TRBV4-1, the J gene TRBJ1-4; TRBD1 might be the D (5 bases). Deletions cut 0 bases from V and 7 bases from J, with 12 bases between. The CDR3 totals 15 residues. Germline assignment: CDR1 MGHRA and CDR2 YSYEKL. In DNA, the CDR3 is TGCGCCAGCAGCCAAGAGAACACTGGGGCTGAAAAACTGTTTTTT. It codes for CASSQENTGAEKLFF.

This chain links TRBV12-3 or TRBV12-4 with TRBJ1-5, with D unresolved. The CDR3 is 13 amino acids. Between the trimmed V and J ends, which lost 3 bases and 4 bases, there was a span of 7 bases. CDR3 DNA sequence: TGTGCCAGCAGTTTCGGGCCTAATCAGCCCCAGCATTTT. Protein product: CASSFGPNQPQHF.

The gene calls are TRBV3-1 (or the pseudogene TRBV3-2) and TRBJ1-1; maybe TRBD1 (5 bases). With 1 base removed from V and 4 bases from J, the gap between germline ends came to 7 bases. The CDR3 spans 13 residues. Germline-derived CDR1 and CDR2 are LGHDT and YNNKEL (reference sequence). CDR3 in DNA: TGTGCCAGCAGCCAAGGCGGGGGCACTGAAGCTTTCTTT. Translating it yields CASSQGGGTEAFF.

V usage is TRBV19 and J usage is TRBJ1-5; 7 bases agree with TRBD1. The trim removed 1 base at V and 6 bases at J, leaving 0 bases unmatched. Germline CDR1 is LNHDA and CDR2 is SQIVND (reference sequence). The CDR3 runs 13 residues. The CDR3 here is CASSIAGGQPQHF. The DNA for the CDR3 is TGTGCCAGTAGTATAGCAGGGGGTCAGCCCCAGCATTTT.

The CDR3, as DNA: TGCGCCAGCCTCCCGGAGTGGGGCAATCAGCCCCAGCATTTT. Translated, it gives CASLPEWGNQPQHF. The rearrangement joins TRBV23-1 to TRBJ1-5, with no clear D. TRBV23-1 is an ORF for which the function is uncertain. The V and J ends lost 8 bases and 2 bases respectively, with 13 bases between them. This CDR3 spans 14 amino acids.

The chain is built from TRBV6-5 and TRBJ1-1; 11 nucleotides align to TRBD1. Germline loops: CDR1 MNHEY, CDR2 SVGAGI. This CDR3 contains 15 residues. With 6 bases clipped from V and 3 bases from J, the junction kept 6 bases outside the gene matches. CDR3 nucleotides: TGTGCCAGCAGAGGACAGGGGGCTGGAGACACTGAAGCTTTCTTT. Residues: CASRGQGAGDTEAFF.

The V and J genes are TRBV5-6 and TRBJ1-2, with a weak D call TRBD1 (6 bases). This CDR3 comprises 14 residues. The V end lost 0 bases, the J end lost 2 bases, and 8 bases lay between the germline ends. The germline V gene encodes CDR1 SGHDT and CDR2 YYEEEE. The CDR3 bases are TGTGCCAGCAGCTTGGTTCAGGGGAACTATGGCTACACCTTC. Encoded protein: CASSLVQGNYGYTF.

The genes are TRBV6-1 and TRBJ2-5, with 8 bases that match TRBD1. Germline values: CDR1 MNHNS, CDR2 SASEGT. This CDR3 has 17 residues. The junction had 13 bases not matched to a gene; V was cut back by 4 bases and J by 3 bases. The chain's CDR3 is CASSVWRGTGAEETQYF. CDR3 DNA sequence: TGTGCCAGCAGTGTATGGAGAGGGACAGGAGCTGAAGAGACCCAGTACTTC.

The chain combines TRBV29-1 with TRBJ2-7; D remains ambiguous. The germline V gene has CDR1 SQVTM and CDR2 ANQGSEA. The CDR3 covers 14 residues. Trimming shortened V by 5 bases and J by 3 bases, and 17 bases separated the two germline ends. The CDR3 region is CSVSSAGVIYEQYF. In DNA, the CDR3 is TGCAGCGTTTCCTCAGCCGGAGTAATCTACGAGCAGTACTTC.